This T cell receptor (beta chain) was recovered during a study of T cell responses to AZD1222 COVID-19 vaccine. Using immunoSEQ multiplex PCR, the repertoire was profiled, and TCRdb retains in-frame clones only, with some absent. Of about 190,000 clones in the sample, 94% were seen once. The length of the CDR3 is 13 residues. V lost 3 bases, J lost 5 bases, and 14 bases lay in between. CDR1 DFQATT and CDR2 SNEGSKA come from the germline V gene (reference sequence). General study findings and limits: Among the donors, most were white British and more were female, and clonal diversity was possibly underestimated. Unmutated variant regions are reportedly the target of nearly half of TCRs that are spike-specific.

A note on this clone: What it binds is not known.

This clonotype was obtained from an adult in good health. This chain joins TRBV20-1 and TRBJ2-7, with D perhaps matching TRBD2 (7 bases). This specimen consisted of peripheral blood, obtained on day 0 of AZD1222 vaccination. The DNA for the CDR3 is TGCAGTGCTAGTGGCGCGGGGGCAAACGAGCAGTACTTC. Its protein is CSASGAGANEQYF.